This T cell receptor (beta chain) was recovered during a study of T-cell memory formation after mild COVID-19. One entry per CDR3 protein results from TCRdb running MiXCR on the 5' RACE reads. Of more than 400,000 distinct CDR3 sequences in the sample, approximately 18% were seen once. This clonotype was detected a few times. The clonotype originates from an adult woman who had mild COVID-19 (a few samples of this study predate the infection). Cell type and time point are not known. Sequenced: PBMCs or a T cell subset sorted from them (not recorded which).

CDR3 coding DNA: TGTGCCAGCAGCTCCATCGGAGCGGGAGGGTACAATGAGCAGTTCTTC. It yields the protein CASSSIGAGGYNEQFF. The chain carries TRBV7-2 and TRBJ2-1, with 10 bases that match TRBD2. This CDR3 spans 16 amino acids. V shed 4 bases and J 4 bases; nucleotides not matched to a gene: 7. CDR1 is SGHTA, CDR2 FQGNSA, per germline.